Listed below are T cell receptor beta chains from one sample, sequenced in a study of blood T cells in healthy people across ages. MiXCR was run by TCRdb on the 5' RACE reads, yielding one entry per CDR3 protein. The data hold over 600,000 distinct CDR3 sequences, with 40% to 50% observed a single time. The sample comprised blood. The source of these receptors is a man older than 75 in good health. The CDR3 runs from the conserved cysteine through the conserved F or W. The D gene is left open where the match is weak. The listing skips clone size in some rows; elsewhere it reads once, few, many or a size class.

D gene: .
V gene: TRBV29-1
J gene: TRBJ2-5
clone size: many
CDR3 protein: CSVGLGSETQYF
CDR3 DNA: TGCAGCGTGGGGTTGGGGTCTGAGACCCAGTACTTC

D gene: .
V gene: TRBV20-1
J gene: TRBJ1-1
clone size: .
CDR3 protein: CSAIRFNTEAFF
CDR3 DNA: TGCAGTGCCATCCGATTCAACACTGAAGCTTTCTTT

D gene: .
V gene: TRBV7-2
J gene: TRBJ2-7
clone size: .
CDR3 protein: CAGSLRVRGYSSYEQYF
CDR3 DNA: TGTGCCGGCAGCTTACGTGTTAGGGGCTACAGCTCCTACGAGCAGTACTTC

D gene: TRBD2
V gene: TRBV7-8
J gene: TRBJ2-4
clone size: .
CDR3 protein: CASCPSGNWGEQYF
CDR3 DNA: TGTGCCAGCTGTCCTAGCGGGAATTGGGGTGAGCAGTACTTC

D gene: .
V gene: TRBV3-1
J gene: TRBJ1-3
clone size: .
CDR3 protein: CASSRTGQNTIYF
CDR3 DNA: TGTGCCAGCAGCCGGACGGGCCAGAACACCATATATTTT

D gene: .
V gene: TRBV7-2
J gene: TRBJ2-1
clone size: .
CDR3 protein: CASSRVAYNEQFF
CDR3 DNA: TGTGCCAGCAGCCGAGTGGCTTACAATGAGCAGTTCTTC

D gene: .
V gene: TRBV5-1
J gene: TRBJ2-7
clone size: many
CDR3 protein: CASSSSRKGDEQYF
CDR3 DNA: TGCGCCAGCAGCTCTTCAAGGAAAGGGGACGAGCAGTACTTC

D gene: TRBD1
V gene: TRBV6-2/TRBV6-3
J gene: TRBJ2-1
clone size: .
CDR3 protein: CASRPGQGIGTQFF
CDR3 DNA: TGTGCCAGCAGGCCGGGACAGGGGATCGGGACCCAGTTCTTC

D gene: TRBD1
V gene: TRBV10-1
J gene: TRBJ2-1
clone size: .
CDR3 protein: CASSNTGTGQFF
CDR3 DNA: TGCGCCAGCAGTAACACAGGGACAGGGCAGTTCTTC

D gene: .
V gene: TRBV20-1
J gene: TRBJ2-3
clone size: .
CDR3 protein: CSARSLYKRSTDTQYF
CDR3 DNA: TGCAGTGCTAGGTCCCTTTATAAGCGGAGTACAGATACGCAGTATTTT

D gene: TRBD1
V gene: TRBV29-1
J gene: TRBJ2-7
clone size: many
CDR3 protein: CSVDGQGQGYEQYF
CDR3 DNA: TGCAGCGTAGATGGACAGGGGCAAGGGTACGAGCAGTACTTC

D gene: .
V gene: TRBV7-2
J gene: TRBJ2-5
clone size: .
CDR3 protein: CVSSLVGRETQYF
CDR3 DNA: TGTGTCAGCAGCTTGGTGGGCCGAGAGACCCAGTACTTC

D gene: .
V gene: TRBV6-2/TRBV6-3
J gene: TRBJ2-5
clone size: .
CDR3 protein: CASRGLLTETQYF
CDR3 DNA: TGTGCCAGCAGGGGACTCCTAACGGAGACCCAGTACTTC

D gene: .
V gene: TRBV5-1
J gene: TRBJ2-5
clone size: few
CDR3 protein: CASSLDPQGEETQYF
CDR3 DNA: TGCGCCAGCAGCTTGGACCCACAGGGAGAAGAGACCCAGTACTTC

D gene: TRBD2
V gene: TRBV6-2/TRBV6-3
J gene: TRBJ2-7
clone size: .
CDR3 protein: CASSYSPRGTYSYEQYF
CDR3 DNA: TGTGCCAGCAGTTACTCGCCGCGGGGGACCTACTCCTACGAGCAGTACTTC

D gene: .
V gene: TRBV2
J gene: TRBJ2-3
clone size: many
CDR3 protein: CASSPPYTDTQYF
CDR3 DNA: TGTGCCAGCAGTCCTCCCTACACAGATACGCAGTATTTT

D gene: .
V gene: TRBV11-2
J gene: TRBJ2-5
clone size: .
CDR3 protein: CATIVEETQYF
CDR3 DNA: TGTGCCACCATCGTAGAGGAGACCCAGTACTTC

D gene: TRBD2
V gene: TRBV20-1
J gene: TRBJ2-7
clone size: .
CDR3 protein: CSASGLAGGVSSYEQYF
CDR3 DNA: TGCAGTGCTAGTGGCCTAGCGGGGGGCGTGAGCTCCTACGAGCAGTACTTC

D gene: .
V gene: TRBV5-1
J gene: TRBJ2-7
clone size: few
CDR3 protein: CASSSDSSSYEQYF
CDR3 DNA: TGCGCCAGCAGCTCGGACAGTTCCTCCTACGAGCAGTACTTC

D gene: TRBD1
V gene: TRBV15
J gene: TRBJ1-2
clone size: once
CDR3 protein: CATGKTGQGYGYTF
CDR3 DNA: TGTGCCACCGGAAAGACAGGGCAGGGCTATGGCTACACCTTC

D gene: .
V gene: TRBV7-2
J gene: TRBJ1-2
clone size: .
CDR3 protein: CASSQKPDIYGYTF
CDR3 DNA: TGTGCCAGCAGCCAGAAGCCTGACATTTACGGCTACACCTTC

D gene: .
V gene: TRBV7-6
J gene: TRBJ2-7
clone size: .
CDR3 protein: CASSLEGDLPPYEQYF
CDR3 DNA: TGTGCCAGCAGCTTAGAAGGGGACTTGCCTCCCTACGAGCAGTACTTC

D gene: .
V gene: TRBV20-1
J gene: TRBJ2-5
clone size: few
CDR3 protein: CSAAGGTVSKETQYF
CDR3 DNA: TGCAGTGCAGCAGGCGGGACTGTCTCCAAAGAGACCCAGTACTTC

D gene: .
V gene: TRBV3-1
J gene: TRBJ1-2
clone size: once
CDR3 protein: CASSQTGRGYTF
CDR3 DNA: TGTGCCAGCAGCCAAACAGGGAGAGGCTACACCTTC

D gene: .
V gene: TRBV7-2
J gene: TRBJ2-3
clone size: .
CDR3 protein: CASSSTPRVGTDTQYF
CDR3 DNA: TGTGCCAGCAGCTCGACCCCCAGGGTCGGCACAGATACGCAGTATTTT

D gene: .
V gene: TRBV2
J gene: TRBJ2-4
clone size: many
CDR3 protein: CASSQGQGIAKNIQYF
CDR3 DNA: TGTGCCAGCAGCCAAGGGCAGGGCATAGCCAAAAACATTCAGTACTTC

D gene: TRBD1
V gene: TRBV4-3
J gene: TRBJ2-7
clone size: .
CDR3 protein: CASSPRTGNSGEQYF
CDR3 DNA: TGCGCCAGCAGCCCCCGGACAGGGAATTCTGGCGAGCAGTACTTC

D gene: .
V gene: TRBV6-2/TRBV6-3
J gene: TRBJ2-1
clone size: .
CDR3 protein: CASSPDRRQFF
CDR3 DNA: TGTGCCAGCAGTCCCGACAGGCGGCAGTTCTTC

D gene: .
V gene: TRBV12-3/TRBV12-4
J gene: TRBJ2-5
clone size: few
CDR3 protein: CASSLLATQETQYF
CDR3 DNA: TGTGCCAGCAGTTTACTAGCGACCCAAGAGACCCAGTACTTC

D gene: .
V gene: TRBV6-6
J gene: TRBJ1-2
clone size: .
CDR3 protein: CASSYRTVGDGYTF
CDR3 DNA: TGTGCCAGCAGTTATCGGACAGTAGGAGACGGCTACACCTTC

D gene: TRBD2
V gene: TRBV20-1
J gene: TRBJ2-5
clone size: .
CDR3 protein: CSRTGGPGETQYF
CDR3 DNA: TGCAGTCGCACGGGGGGGCCAGGGGAGACCCAGTACTTC

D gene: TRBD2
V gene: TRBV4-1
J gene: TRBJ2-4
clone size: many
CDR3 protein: CASSQDLAGGQNIQYF
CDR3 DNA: TGCGCCAGCAGCCAAGATCTGGCGGGGGGGCAGAACATTCAGTACTTC

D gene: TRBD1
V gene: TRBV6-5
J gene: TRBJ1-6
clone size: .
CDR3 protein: CASSTGTGYSPLHF
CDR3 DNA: TGTGCCAGCAGCACCGGGACAGGGTATTCACCCCTCCACTTT

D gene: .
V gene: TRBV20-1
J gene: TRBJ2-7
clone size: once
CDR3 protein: CSAPALASSYEQYF
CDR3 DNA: TGCAGTGCTCCCGCATTAGCGAGTTCCTACGAGCAGTACTTC

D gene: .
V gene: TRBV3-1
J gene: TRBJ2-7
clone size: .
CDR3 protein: CASSQVTASYEQYF
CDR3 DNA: TGTGCCAGCAGCCAGGTGACAGCCTCCTACGAGCAGTACTTC

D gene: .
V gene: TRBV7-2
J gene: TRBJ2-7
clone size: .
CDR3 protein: CASSLANPGLSEQYF
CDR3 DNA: TGTGCCAGCAGCTTAGCGAATCCGGGTTTGAGCGAGCAGTACTTC

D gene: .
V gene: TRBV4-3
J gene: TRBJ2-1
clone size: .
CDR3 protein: CASSQDWVSSYNKQFF
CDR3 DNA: TGCGCCAGCAGCCAAGATTGGGTTAGTTCCTACAATAAGCAGTTCTTC

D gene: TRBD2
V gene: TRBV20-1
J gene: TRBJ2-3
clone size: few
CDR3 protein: CSARVRAGADTQYF
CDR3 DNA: TGCAGTGCTAGAGTTCGAGCGGGGGCAGATACGCAGTATTTT

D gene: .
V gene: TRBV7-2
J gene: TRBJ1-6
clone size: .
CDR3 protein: CASSLVQTNSPLHF
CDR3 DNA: TGTGCCAGCAGCTTAGTACAGACTAATTCACCCCTCCACTTT

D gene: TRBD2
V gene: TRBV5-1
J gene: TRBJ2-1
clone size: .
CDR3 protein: CASSLGTSGRSREQFF
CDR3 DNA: TGCGCCAGCAGCCTCGGGACTAGCGGGAGGTCACGTGAGCAGTTCTTC

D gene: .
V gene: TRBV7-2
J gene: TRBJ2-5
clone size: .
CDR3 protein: CASSSGWGNGETQYF
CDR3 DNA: TGTGCCAGCAGCTCGGGGTGGGGTAACGGAGAGACCCAGTACTTC

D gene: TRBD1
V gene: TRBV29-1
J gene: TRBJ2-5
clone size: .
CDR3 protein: CSVDGTAETQYF
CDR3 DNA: TGCAGCGTTGACGGGACAGCGGAGACCCAGTACTTC

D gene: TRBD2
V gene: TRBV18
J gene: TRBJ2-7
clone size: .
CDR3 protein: CASSPLGLGSYEQYF
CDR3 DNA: TGTGCCAGCTCACCACTGGGACTAGGTTCCTACGAGCAGTACTTC